Each of the 27 T cell receptor beta chains below was sequenced from the same sample in a study of T cell clonality in common variable immunodeficiency (dated by TCRdb to the mid-2010s). Receptor libraries were prepared by the immunoSEQ multiplex PCR assay. Imported from immuneACCESS, the table was reduced by TCRdb to in-frame sequences with V and J called. These copies leave out some clones; in studies compared against another copy, an unresolved V gene accounts for under half, and the cause of the remainder is not known. The table for this sample lists approximately 42,000 clones, none of them counted only once. The ten largest clones add up to 1.3% to 1.5% of the sample. Sequenced sample: peripheral blood mononuclear cells. These receptors were obtained from a person aged 18-70 years in good health.

This clone has a count of ten or more. CDR3 DNA, as far as it was read: TGTGCCAGCAGCTTGATAGGGCCGCTGACCCCTGCG. This translates into CASSLIGPLTPA. The CDR3, in full, reads CASSLIGPLTPAQYF. The chain is built from TRBV5-6 and TRBJ2-3; D is unresolved. Coverage ceases 3 residues before the CDR3 finishes, and the germline J gene fills in the end. The CDR3 spans 15 residues. The germline V gene has CDR1 SGHDT and CDR2 YYEEEE.

This clone was seen a handful of times. The read terminates 3 residues ahead of where the CDR3 ends, so the germline J gene completes it. The chain has TRBV6-4 and TRBJ2-1; 7 positions match TRBD1. V lost 3 bases and J lost 5; bases outside the gene matches: 4. Germline CDR1 MRHNA, CDR2 SNTAGT. This CDR3 has 14 amino acids. The sequenced part of the CDR3 DNA is TGTGCCAGCAGTGAGACCGGGACAGACAATGAG. Amino acid sequence: CASSETGTDNE. The whole CDR3 protein is CASSETGTDNEQFF.

Ten or more counts support this clone. The read is 3 residues too short to cover the CDR3 end, so that end is filled in from the germline J gene. The chain recombines TRBV28 with TRBJ1-6, with a possible D match to TRBD1 (5 bases). Trimming cost V 8 bases and J 0 bases, with 8 bases left between them. The CDR3 is 14 residues long. Germline-derived CDR1 and CDR2 are MDHEN and SYDVKM. This chain's CDR3 is CASYRSSYNSPLHF. The CDR3 bases that were read are TGTGCCAGCTACAGGAGCTCCTATAATTCACCC. The full variable domain, in which reference TRBV28 and TRBJ1-6 provide the parts outside the CDR3, is DVKVTQSSRYLVKRTGEKVFLECVQDMDHENMFWYRQDPGLGLRLIYFSYDVKMKEKGDIPEGYSVSREKKERFSLILESASTNQTSMYLCASYRSSYNSPLHFGNGTRLTVT.

This clone was observed many times. The CDR3 loop reads CASRTGNYGYTF. CDR3 bases read: TGTGCCAGCCGGACAGGGAACTATGGC. The chain has TRBV7-2 and TRBJ1-2, with 8 bases that match TRBD1. The sequenced fragment ends 3 residues before the CDR3 boundary, so the rest is inferred from the germline J gene. The CDR3 extends over 12 amino acids. V lost 8 bases to trimming and J lost 2 bases; unmatched junction nucleotides: 1. Germline CDR1 is SGHTA and CDR2 is FQGNSA.

This clone appeared many times. Coverage ceases 3 residues before the CDR3 finishes, and the germline J gene fills in the end. This chain uses TRBV12-3 or TRBV12-4 with TRBJ2-3; 10 bases match TRBD2. The CDR3 contains 15 residues. Losses at the gene ends were 5 bases for V and 2 bases for J; bases not matched to a gene: 4. The DNA read from the CDR3 is TGTGCCAGCAGTGGGGGACTAGCGTACACAGATACG. Translated, it gives CASSGGLAYTDT. In full, the CDR3 is CASSGGLAYTDTQYF.

This clone was counted ten times or more. The read stops 3 residues short of the end of the CDR3; the missing end is completed from the germline J gene. The chain is built from TRBV20-1 and TRBJ2-7; 13 bases agree with TRBD2. J gave up 6 bases and V 4 bases, and 9 bases lay outside the gene matches. From germline, CDR1 is DFQATT and CDR2 SNEGSKA (reference sequence). The CDR3 is 15 residues long. The covered CDR3 bases are TGCAGTGCTACCCCCGGGACTAGCGGGATTGGCGAG. Amino acid sequence: CSATPGTSGIGE. From start to end, the CDR3 is CSATPGTSGIGEQYF.

This clone was seen ten or more times. The sequence runs out 3 residues before the end of the CDR3; the remainder is reconstructed from the germline J gene. The chain uses TRBV14 and TRBJ2-2, with D hard to call. The ends were cut back, 3 bases at V and 1 base at J, with 3 bases in the middle. Germline V lookup: CDR1 SGHDN, CDR2 FVKESK. The CDR3 is 13 amino acids. The chain's CDR3 is CASSHKNTGELFF. CDR3 DNA, as far as it was read: TGTGCCAGCAGCCATAAGAACACCGGGGAG.

This clone was observed many times. Read data end 3 residues before the CDR3 end; the end is taken from the germline J gene. The chain has TRBV5-4 and TRBJ2-7; D is unclear. Between the trimmed V and J ends, which lost 4 bases and 0 bases, there was a span of 11 bases. CDR1 is SGHNT and CDR2 is YYREEE in the germline V gene (reference sequence). CDR3 length: 14 residues. The CDR3 DNA, read in part, is TGTGCCAGCAGCACTACGTGGTCCTCCTACGAG. Amino acid sequence: CASSTTWSSYE. The full CDR3 reads CASSTTWSSYEQYF.

This clone has at least ten counts. The read ends 3 residues early relative to the CDR3; the germline J gene fills the gap. The rearrangement uses TRBV20-1 and TRBJ2-5, with D possibly TRBD2 on 6 matching bases. The CDR3 has 15 residues. V was cut by 5 bases and J by 5 bases, with 21 bases left in between. The germline V gene has CDR1 DFQATT and CDR2 SNEGSKA (reference sequence). CDR3 sequence: CSAHPRTTVGETQYF. The sequenced part of the CDR3 DNA is TGCAGTGCTCACCCCCGGACTACAGTCGGGGAGACC.

This clone was observed at least ten times. The observed sequence ends 3 residues before the CDR3 terminus, with the missing tail filled in from the germline J gene. J is TRBJ2-1 and V is TRBV7-3; 7 positions match TRBD1. The ends lost 2 bases at V and 8 bases at J; junction bases unmatched: 6. Germline V gene data show CDR1 as SGHTA and CDR2 as FQGTGA. The CDR3 loop spans 14 amino acids. CDR3 DNA, as far as it was read: TGTGCCAGCAGCTTAGAGGGGGCGAGGGATGAG. Amino acids: CASSLEGARDE. The complete CDR3 sequence is CASSLEGARDEQFF. Together with reference TRBV7-3 and TRBJ2-1, the CDR3 gives the full variable domain: GAGVSQTPSNKVTEKGKYVELRCDPISGHTALYWYRQSLGQGPEFLIYFQGTGAADDSGLPNDRFFAVRPEGSVSTLKIQRTERGDSAVYLCASSLEGARDEQFFGPGTRLTVL.

This clone was detected only a few times. The read finishes 3 residues shy of the CDR3 end, and the germline J gene is used to complete it. The genes are TRBV7-2 and TRBJ1-2; D remains ambiguous. Per the germline V gene, CDR1 is SGHTA and CDR2 is FQGNSA. The CDR3 is 14 amino acids. Partial CDR3 DNA: TGTGCCAGCAGCTTAGTTCTTGCATCCTACGAC. Its protein product is CASSLVLASYD. The whole CDR3 reads CASSLVLASYDYTF.

Regarding this clone: This could be a read error, since a much larger clone is one nucleotide away. With the read ending 3 residues before the CDR3 end, the germline J gene is used to fill in that end. The rearrangement links TRBV2 to TRBJ2-7, with unresolved D. The CDR3 consists of 11 residues. The V gene lost 3 bases and the J gene lost 3 bases, with 3 bases spanning the gap. Germline V gives CDR1 SNHLY, CDR2 FYNNEI. The CDR3 loop reads CASSDRYEQYF. The sequenced part of the CDR3 DNA is TGTGCCAGCAGTGACCGCTACGAG. The entire variable domain, with the rest obtained from reference TRBV2 and TRBJ2-7, is as follows: EPEVTQTPSHQVTQMGQEVILRCVPISNHLYFYWYRQILGQKVEFLVSFYNNEISEKSEIFDDQFSVERPDGSNFTLKIRSTKLEDSAMYFCASSDRYEQYFGPGTRLTVT.

This clone has ten or more counts. The CDR3 is cut off 3 residues early in the read; its end comes from the germline J gene. The chain employs TRBV11-1 and TRBJ2-5; 10 nucleotides agree with TRBD1. The CDR3 covers 14 residues. Germline trimming cut 5 bases from V and 5 bases from J; bases unmatched to any gene: 5. Germline V lookup: CDR1 SGHAT, CDR2 FQDESV (reference sequence). CDR3 DNA (partial): TGTGCCAGCAGCCGCGGACAGGGGGGTGAGACC. Protein sequence: CASSRGQGGET. The full CDR3 reads CASSRGQGGETQYF.

This clone has a count of ten or more. The read halts 3 residues ahead of the CDR3 end, with the missing end drawn from the germline J gene. The J gene is TRBJ1-2, the V gene TRBV30; D unresolved. CDR1 is GTSNPN and CDR2 is SVGIG in the germline V gene (reference sequence). V lost 1 base to trimming and J lost 2 bases, with 11 bases between them. This CDR3 contains 14 residues. The CDR3 bases that were read are TGTGCCTGGAGTGCCTTAGGGCACAACTATGGC. Translated: CAWSALGHNYG. The complete CDR3 sequence is CAWSALGHNYGYTF.

This clone was seen a few times. The CDR3 extends 3 residues past the end of the read, so its final part is completed from the germline J gene. The chain recombines TRBV5-1 with TRBJ2-3; possible D gene TRBD1, 5 bases. This CDR3 comprises 14 residues. Germline CDR1 reads SGHRS; CDR2 reads YFSETQ. Here the CDR3 reads CASSLLKGSEPQYF. CDR3 bases read: TGCGCCAGCAGCTTGTTGAAGGGGTCGGAGCCG.

This clone was seen ten or more times. From the germline J gene comes the end of the CDR3, since the read stops 3 residues before it. This sequence joins TRBV7-2 and TRBJ1-1, with D possibly matching TRBD1 (6 bases). V was cut by 5 bases and J by 3 bases, with 10 bases left in between. The CDR3 is 13 residues long. Germline CDR1 SGHTA, CDR2 FQGNSA. Partial CDR3 DNA: TGTGCCAGCAGCCAACAGGGATACACTGAA. Amino acids: CASSQQGYTE. The whole CDR3 region reads CASSQQGYTEAFF.

As to this clone: Sequencing ends 3 residues short of the CDR3 end; the germline J gene provides the rest. J is TRBJ2-1 and V is TRBV19; no reliable D call. CDR1 LNHDA and CDR2 SQIVND come from the germline V gene (reference sequence). CDR3 length: 15 amino acids. V was trimmed by 3 bases and J by 6 bases, leaving 15 bases between them. CDR3 DNA (partial): TGTGCCAGTAGTATCTCGGTAAGGGTCGGCAATGAG. Translation: CASSISVRVGNE. The whole CDR3 protein is CASSISVRVGNEQFF. The variable domain in full, completed from reference TRBV19 and TRBJ2-1, reads DGGITQSPKYLFRKEGQNVTLSCEQNLNHDAMYWYRQDPGQGLRLIYYSQIVNDFQKGDIAEGYSVSREKKESFPLTVTSAQKNPTAFYLCASSISVRVGNEQFFGPGTRLTVL.

This clone was seen repeatedly, ten times or more. Sequencing ends 3 residues short of the CDR3 end; the germline J gene provides the rest. This chain links TRBV18 with TRBJ1-4, with TRBD1 matching 8 bases. Germline V lookup: CDR1 KGHSH, CDR2 LQKENI. The CDR3 has 16 residues. The junction had 4 bases not matched to a gene; V was cut back by 4 bases and J by 0 bases. The CDR3 bases that were read are TGTGCCAGCTCACGGGGACAGGCTGCAACTAATGAAAAA. Protein: CASSRGQAATNEK. The CDR3, in full, reads CASSRGQAATNEKLFF.

This clone occurred many times. The DNA ends 3 residues before the CDR3 does, and the rest of the CDR3 is filled in from the germline J gene. The V and J genes are TRBV20-1 and TRBJ1-2; D not resolved. This CDR3 contains 15 residues. Germline CDR1 DFQATT, CDR2 SNEGSKA (reference sequence). The germline V and J ends were trimmed by 0 bases and 5 bases, with 16 bases remaining between them. The DNA read from the CDR3 is TGCAGTGCTAGAGATTCGTTTAGGGTAGAGTATGGC. Translation: CSARDSFRVEYG. The full-length CDR3 reads as CSARDSFRVEYGYTF.

This clone has at least ten counts. The read halts 3 residues ahead of the CDR3 end, with the missing end drawn from the germline J gene. The rearrangement uses TRBV20-1 and TRBJ1-5; 7 bases agree with TRBD1. J gave up 7 bases and V 4 bases, and 1 base lay outside the gene matches. CDR1 and CDR2 (germline): DFQATT, SNEGSKA (reference sequence). This CDR3 has 11 amino acids. This CDR3 reads CSAKQGQPQHF. The sequenced part of the CDR3 DNA is TGCAGTGCTAAACAGGGGCAGCCC.

In its sample, this clone was seen many times. The CDR3 is cut off 3 residues early in the read; its end comes from the germline J gene. The chain carries TRBV5-1 and TRBJ2-1, with TRBD1 identical over 7 bases. After removal of 6 bases from V and 0 bases from J, the junction contained 3 bases not matched to a gene. Per the germline V gene, CDR1 is SGHRS and CDR2 is YFSETQ. The CDR3 spans 14 residues. The part of the CDR3 DNA that was read is TGCGCCAGCACACAGGGGAGCTCCTACAATGAG. It is translated as CASTQGSSYNE. The whole CDR3 protein reads CASTQGSSYNEQFF. The whole variable domain, remainder taken from reference TRBV5-1 and TRBJ2-1, is KAGVTQTPRYLIKTRGQQVTLSCSPISGHRSVSWYQQTPGQGLQFLFEYFSETQRNKGNFPGRFSGRQFSNSRSEMNVSTLELGDSALYLCASTQGSSYNEQFFGPGTRLTVL.

This clone was detected many times. Sequencing ends 3 residues short of the CDR3 end; the germline J gene provides the rest. The chain uses TRBV5-1 and TRBJ2-2; 7 positions match TRBD1. The junction had 10 bases not matched to a gene; V was cut back by 7 bases and J by 4 bases. Per germline, CDR1 SGHRS and CDR2 YFSETQ. This CDR3 spans 15 amino acids. The CDR3 DNA, read in part, is TGCGCCAGCGCTACCGGGACAGCTTCCACCGGGGAG. Protein sequence: CASATGTASTGE. The full CDR3 protein is CASATGTASTGELFF.

This clone was counted ten times or more. The read is 3 residues too short to cover the CDR3 end, so that end is filled in from the germline J gene. The genes are TRBV20-1 and TRBJ2-3; D is perhaps TRBD2 (7 bases). Trimming left V 5 bases short and J 2 bases short, with 17 bases between. Germline V CDR1 and CDR2: DFQATT, SNEGSKA (reference sequence). There are 15 residues in the CDR3. The sequenced CDR3 bases are TGCAGTGCTCCCCTGGACAGCGGGGCCACAGATACG. Protein sequence: CSAPLDSGATDT. The full CDR3 protein reads CSAPLDSGATDTQYF.

This clone has at least ten counts. The read falls 3 residues short of the CDR3 end, and the missing part is taken from the germline J gene. The chain links TRBV10-3 to TRBJ2-7, with D perhaps matching TRBD1 (5 bases). The V gene lost 8 bases and the J gene lost 3 bases, with 11 bases spanning the gap. In germline, CDR1 is ENHRY, CDR2 SYGVKD. The CDR3 extends over 12 amino acids. CDR3 DNA, as far as it was read: TGTGCCATCGGGCAGGGAAGCTACGAG. It translates to CAIGQGSYE. The whole CDR3 region reads CAIGQGSYEQYF.

This clone was counted ten times or more. The CDR3 goes on 3 residues after the read ends, and that part is filled in from the germline J gene. The chain employs TRBV6-4 and TRBJ2-7; the D is unclear. The CDR3 is 12 amino acids. V lost 8 bases to trimming and J lost 2 bases, with 10 bases between them. Germline CDR1 MRHNA, CDR2 SNTAGT. CDR3: CASLGSPYEQYF. The covered CDR3 bases are TGTGCCAGCCTGGGCTCCCCCTACGAG.

As to this clone: The CDR3 is cut off 3 residues early in the read; its end comes from the germline J gene. J is TRBJ1-1 and V is TRBV11-2; 8 bases match TRBD1. The CDR3 loop spans 14 amino acids. V gave up 1 base and J gave up 5 bases; unmatched junction bases: 3. Germline-derived CDR1 and CDR2 are SGHAT and FQNNGV. The CDR3 protein is CASSLGQGWTEAFF. The sequenced part of the CDR3 DNA is TGTGCCAGCAGCTTAGGACAGGGGTGGACTGAA. The full variable domain, its missing parts supplied by reference TRBV11-2 and TRBJ1-1, is EAGVAQSPRYKIIEKRQSVAFWCNPISGHATLYWYQQILGQGPKLLIQFQNNGVVDDSQLPKDRFSAERLKGVDSTLKIQPAKLEDSAVYLCASSLGQGWTEAFFGQGTRLTVV.

This clone occurred a few times. The chain's CDR3 is CSAREEGQTQYF. CDR3 DNA, as far as it was read: TGCAGTGCTAGAGAGGAGGGGCAGACC. This rearrangement joins TRBV20-1 to TRBJ2-5; D might be TRBD2 (6 bases). The read gets to within 3 residues of the CDR3 end, and the germline J gene fills in the rest. Per germline, CDR1 DFQATT and CDR2 SNEGSKA (reference sequence). Trimming pared 0 bases from V and 6 bases from J, leaving 8 bases between. This CDR3 contains 12 residues.